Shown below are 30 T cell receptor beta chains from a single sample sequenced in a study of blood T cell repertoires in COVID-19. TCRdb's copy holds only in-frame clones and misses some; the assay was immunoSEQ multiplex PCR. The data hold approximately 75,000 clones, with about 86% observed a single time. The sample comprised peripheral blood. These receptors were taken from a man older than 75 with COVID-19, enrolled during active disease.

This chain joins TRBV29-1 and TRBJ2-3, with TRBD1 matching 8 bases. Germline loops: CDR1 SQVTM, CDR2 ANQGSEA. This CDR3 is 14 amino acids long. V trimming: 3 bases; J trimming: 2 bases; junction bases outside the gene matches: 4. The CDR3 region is CSVEAGGATDTQYF. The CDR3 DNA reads TGCAGCGTTGAGGCAGGGGGCGCCACAGATACGCAGTATTTT.

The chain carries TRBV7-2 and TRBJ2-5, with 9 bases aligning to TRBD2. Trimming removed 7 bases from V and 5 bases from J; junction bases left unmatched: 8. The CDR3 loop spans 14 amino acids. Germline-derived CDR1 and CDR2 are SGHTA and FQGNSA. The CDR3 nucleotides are TGTGCCAGCATGCGGCGGGGGGGCCTGGAGACCCAGTACTTC. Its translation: CASMRRGGLETQYF.

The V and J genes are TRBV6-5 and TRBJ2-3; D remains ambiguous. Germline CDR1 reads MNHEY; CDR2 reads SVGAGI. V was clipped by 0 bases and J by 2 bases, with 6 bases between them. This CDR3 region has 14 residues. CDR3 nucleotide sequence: TGTGCCAGCAGTTACTCTTCGTACACAGATACGCAGTATTTT. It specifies CASSYSSYTDTQYF.

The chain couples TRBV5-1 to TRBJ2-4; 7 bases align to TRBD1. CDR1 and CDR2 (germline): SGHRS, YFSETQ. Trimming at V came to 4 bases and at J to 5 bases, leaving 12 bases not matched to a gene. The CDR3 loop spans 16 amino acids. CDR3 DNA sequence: TGCGCCAGCAGCACCTCATTACAGGGGTCCCAAAACATTCAGTACTTC. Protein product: CASSTSLQGSQNIQYF.

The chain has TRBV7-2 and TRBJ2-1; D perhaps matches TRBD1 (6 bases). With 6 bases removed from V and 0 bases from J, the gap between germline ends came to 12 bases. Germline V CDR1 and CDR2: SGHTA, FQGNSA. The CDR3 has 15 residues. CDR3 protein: CASRQQQGSYNEQFF. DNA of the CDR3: TGTGCCAGCAGGCAACAACAGGGCTCCTACAATGAGCAGTTCTTC.

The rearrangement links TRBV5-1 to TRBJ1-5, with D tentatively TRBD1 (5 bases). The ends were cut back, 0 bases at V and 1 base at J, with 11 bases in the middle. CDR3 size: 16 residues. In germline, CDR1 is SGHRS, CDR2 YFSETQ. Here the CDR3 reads CASSLGQGGSNQPQHF. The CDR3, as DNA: TGCGCCAGCAGCTTGGGGCAGGGTGGGAGCAATCAGCCCCAGCATTTT.

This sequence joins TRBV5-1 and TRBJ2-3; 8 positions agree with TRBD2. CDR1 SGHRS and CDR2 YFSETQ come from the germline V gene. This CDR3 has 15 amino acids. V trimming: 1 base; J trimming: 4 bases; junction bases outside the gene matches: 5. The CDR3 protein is CASSLNGGAADTQYF. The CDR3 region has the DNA TGCGCCAGCAGCTTGAACGGGGGGGCCGCAGATACGCAGTATTTT.

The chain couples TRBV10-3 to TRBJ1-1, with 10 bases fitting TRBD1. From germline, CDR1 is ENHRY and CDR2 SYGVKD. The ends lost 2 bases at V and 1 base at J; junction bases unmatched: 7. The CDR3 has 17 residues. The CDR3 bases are TGTGCCATCAGTGAGCCATTGGGACAGGGGAGGAACACTGAAGCTTTCTTT. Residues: CAISEPLGQGRNTEAFF.

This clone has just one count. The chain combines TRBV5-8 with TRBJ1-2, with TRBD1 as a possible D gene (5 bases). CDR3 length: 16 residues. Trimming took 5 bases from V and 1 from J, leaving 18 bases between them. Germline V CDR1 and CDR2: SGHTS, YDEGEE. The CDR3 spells CASSWRGDLSNYGYTF. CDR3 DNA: TGTGCCAGCAGTTGGCGGGGGGACCTTAGTAACTATGGCTACACCTTC.

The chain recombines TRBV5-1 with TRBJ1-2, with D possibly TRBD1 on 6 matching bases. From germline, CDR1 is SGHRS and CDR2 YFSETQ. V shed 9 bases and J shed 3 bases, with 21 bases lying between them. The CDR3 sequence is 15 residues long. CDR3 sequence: CATNVRGGADYGYTF. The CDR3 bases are TGCGCCACCAATGTCCGCGGGGGCGCGGACTATGGCTACACCTTC.

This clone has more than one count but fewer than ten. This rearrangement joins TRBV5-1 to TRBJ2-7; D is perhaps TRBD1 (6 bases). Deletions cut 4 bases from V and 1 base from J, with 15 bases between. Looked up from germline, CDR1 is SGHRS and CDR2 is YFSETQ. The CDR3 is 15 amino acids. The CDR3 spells CASSAGRDTSYEQYF. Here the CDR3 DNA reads TGCGCCAGCAGCGCCGGACGGGACACTTCCTACGAGCAGTACTTC.

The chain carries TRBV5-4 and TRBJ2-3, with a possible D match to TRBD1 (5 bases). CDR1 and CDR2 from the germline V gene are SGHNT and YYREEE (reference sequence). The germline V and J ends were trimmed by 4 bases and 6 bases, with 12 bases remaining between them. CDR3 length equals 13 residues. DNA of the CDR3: TGTGCCAGCAGCCTCCAGGCAGGGGATACGCAGTATTTT. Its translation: CASSLQAGDTQYF.

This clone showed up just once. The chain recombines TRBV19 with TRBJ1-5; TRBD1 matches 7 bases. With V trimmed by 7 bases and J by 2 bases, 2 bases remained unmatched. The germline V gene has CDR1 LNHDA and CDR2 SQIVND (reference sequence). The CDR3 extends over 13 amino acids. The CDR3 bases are TGTGCCAGTATTGGACAGGGCAATCAGCCCCAGCATTTT. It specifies CASIGQGNQPQHF.

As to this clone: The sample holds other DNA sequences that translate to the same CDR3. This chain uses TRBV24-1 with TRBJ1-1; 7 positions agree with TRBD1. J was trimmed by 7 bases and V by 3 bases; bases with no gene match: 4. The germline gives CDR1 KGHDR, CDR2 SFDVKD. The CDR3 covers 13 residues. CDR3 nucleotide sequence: TGTGCCACCAGTGATCCCCACAGGGGTGAAGCTTTCTTT. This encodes CATSDPHRGEAFF.

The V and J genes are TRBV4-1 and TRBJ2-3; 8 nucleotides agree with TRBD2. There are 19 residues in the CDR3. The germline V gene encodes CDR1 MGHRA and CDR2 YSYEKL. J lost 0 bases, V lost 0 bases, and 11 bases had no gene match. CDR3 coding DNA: TGCGCCAGCAGCCAAGAAGGAACTAGCGGCGCGGGTAGCACAGATACGCAGTATTTT. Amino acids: CASSQEGTSGAGSTDTQYF.

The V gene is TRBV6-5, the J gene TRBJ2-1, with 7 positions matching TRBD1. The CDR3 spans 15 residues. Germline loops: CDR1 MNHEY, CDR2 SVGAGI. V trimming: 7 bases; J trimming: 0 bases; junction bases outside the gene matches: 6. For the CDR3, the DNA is TGTGCCAGCACCTATAAGGGGGCCTCCTACAATGAGCAGTTCTTC. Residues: CASTYKGASYNEQFF.

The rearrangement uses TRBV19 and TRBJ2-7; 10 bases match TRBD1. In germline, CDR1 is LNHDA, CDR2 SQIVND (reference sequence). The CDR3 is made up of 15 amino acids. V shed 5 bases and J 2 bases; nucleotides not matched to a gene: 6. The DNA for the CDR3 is TGTGCCAGTAGTCCCCAGGGACAGGGGCCCTACGAGCAGTACTTC. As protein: CASSPQGQGPYEQYF.

The CDR3 here is CASSLTAMNTEAFF. The DNA for the CDR3 is TGTGCCAGCAGCCTAACAGCTATGAACACTGAAGCTTTCTTT. The chain joins TRBV7-2 to TRBJ1-1, with D hard to call. Germline-derived CDR1 and CDR2 are SGHTA and FQGNSA. This CDR3 spans 14 amino acids. The V gene lost 5 bases and the J gene lost 0 bases, with 10 bases spanning the gap.

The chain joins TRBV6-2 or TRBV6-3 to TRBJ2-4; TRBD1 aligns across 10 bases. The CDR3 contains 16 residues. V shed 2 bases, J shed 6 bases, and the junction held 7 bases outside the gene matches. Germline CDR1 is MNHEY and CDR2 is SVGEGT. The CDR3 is CASSYDRGRGPNIQYF. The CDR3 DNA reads TGTGCCAGCAGTTACGACAGGGGGCGCGGACCAAACATTCAGTACTTC.

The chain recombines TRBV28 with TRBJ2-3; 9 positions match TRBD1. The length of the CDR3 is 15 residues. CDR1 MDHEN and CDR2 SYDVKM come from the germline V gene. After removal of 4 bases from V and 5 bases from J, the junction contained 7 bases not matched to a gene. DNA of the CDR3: TGTGCCAGCAGTTCCACAGGGGGCGGTGGAGATACGCAGTATTTT. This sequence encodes CASSSTGGGGDTQYF.

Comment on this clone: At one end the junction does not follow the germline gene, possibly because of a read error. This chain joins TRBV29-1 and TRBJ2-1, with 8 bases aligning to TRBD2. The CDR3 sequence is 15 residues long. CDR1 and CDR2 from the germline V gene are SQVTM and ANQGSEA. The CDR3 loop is CGVEPLAGLYNEQFF. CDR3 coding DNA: TGCGGCGTTGAACCCTTAGCGGGACTTTACAATGAGCAGTTCTTC.

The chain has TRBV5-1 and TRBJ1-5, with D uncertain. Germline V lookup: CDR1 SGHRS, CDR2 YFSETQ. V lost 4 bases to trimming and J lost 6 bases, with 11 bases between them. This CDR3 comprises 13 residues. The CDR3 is CASSHGEGQPQHF. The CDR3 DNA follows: TGCGCCAGCAGCCACGGGGAAGGTCAGCCCCAGCATTTT.

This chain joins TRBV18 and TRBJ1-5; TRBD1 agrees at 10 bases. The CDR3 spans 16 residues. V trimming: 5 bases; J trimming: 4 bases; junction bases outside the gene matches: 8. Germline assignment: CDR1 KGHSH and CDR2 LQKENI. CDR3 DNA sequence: TGTGCCAGCTCAGCGGGACAGGGGTCCTCAAATCAGCCCCAGCATTTT. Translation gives CASSAGQGSSNQPQHF.

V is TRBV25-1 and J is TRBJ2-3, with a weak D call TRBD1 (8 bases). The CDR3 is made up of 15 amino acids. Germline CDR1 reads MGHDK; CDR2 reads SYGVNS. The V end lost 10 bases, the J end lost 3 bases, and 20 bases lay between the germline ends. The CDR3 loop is CATSGTGGATDTQYF. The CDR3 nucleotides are TGTGCCACTTCGGGAACAGGGGGGGCAACAGATACGCAGTATTTT. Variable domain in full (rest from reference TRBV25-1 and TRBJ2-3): EADIYQTPRYLVIGTGKKITLECSQTMGHDKMYWYQQDPGMELHLIHYSYGVNSTEKGDLSSESTVSRIRTEHFPLTLESARPSHTSQYLCATSGTGGATDTQYFGPGTRLTVL.

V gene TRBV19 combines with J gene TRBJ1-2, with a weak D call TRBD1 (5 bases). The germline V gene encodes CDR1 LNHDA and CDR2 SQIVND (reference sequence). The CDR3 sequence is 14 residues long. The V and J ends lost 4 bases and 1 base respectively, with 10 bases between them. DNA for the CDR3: TGTGCCAGTAGTACGACAGTTAATAACTATGGCTACACCTTC. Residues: CASSTTVNNYGYTF.

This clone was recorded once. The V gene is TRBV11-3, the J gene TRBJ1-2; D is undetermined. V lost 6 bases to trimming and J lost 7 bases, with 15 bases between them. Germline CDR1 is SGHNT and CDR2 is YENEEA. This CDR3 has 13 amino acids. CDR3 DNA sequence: TGTGCCAGCAGTCCAATTTCCACGGGTGGCTACACCTTC. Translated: CASSPISTGGYTF.

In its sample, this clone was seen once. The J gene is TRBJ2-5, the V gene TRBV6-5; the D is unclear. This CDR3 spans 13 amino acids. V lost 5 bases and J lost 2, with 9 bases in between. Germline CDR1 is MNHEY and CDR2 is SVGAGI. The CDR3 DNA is TGTGCCAGCAGTCGAACAGTTCAAGAGACCCAGTACTTC. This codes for CASSRTVQETQYF.

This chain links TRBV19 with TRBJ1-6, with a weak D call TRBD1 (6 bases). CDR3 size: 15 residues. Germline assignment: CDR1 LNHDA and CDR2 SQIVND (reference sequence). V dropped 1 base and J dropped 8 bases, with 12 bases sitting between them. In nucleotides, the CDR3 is TGTGCCAGTAGTATAGGAGGGACATCTTATTCACCCCTCCACTTT. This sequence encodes CASSIGGTSYSPLHF.

DNA for the CDR3: TGTGCCAGCTCACCCCTTGGGGGAGGGAACACTGAAGCTTTCTTT. It is translated as CASSPLGGGNTEAFF. The chain employs TRBV18 and TRBJ1-1, with D perhaps TRBD1 (5 bases). This CDR3 contains 15 residues. V shed 3 bases and J shed 1 base, with 12 bases lying between them. Per germline, CDR1 KGHSH and CDR2 LQKENI.

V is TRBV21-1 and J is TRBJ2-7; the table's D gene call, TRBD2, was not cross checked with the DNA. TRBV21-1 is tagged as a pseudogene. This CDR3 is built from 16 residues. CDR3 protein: CASSPDRGFLGYEQYF. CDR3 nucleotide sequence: TGTGCCAGCAGCCCCGACCGGGGGTTCTTGGGGTACGAGCAGTACTTC.